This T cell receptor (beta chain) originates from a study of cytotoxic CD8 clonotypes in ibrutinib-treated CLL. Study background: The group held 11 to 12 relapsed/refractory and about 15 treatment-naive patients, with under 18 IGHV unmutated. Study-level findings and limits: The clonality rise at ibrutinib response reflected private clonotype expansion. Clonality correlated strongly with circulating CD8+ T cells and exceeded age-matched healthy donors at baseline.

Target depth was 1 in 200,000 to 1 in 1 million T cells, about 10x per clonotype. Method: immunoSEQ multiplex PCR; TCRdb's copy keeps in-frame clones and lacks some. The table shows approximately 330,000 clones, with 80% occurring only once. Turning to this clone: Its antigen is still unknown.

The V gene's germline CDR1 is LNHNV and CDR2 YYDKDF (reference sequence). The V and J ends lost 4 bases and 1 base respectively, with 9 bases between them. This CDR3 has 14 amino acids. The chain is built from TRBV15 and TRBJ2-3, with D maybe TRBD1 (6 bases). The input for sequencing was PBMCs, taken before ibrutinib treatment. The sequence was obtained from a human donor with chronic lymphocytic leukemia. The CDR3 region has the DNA TGTGCCACCAGCACCAGACAGGGCACAGATACGCAGTATTTT. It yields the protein CATSTRQGTDTQYF.